This entry is about one T cell receptor beta chain. The antigen remains undetermined. These data come from a study of cytomegalovirus exposure and HLA in healthy donors. Study observations and caveats: Equally common other TCR beta chains were less clonally expanded than HLA-associated ones, a later analysis found.

The CDR3 loop spans 15 amino acids. The germline V gene has CDR1 MNHEY and CDR2 SMNVEV (reference sequence). V lost 3 bases, J lost 5 bases, and 6 bases stayed unmatched. The PCR was carried out with 60 Vbeta primers and 13 Jbeta primers. This table comes from immunoSEQ multiplex PCR, and its TCRdb copy is limited to in-frame clones, with some not included. The repertoire holds about 190,000 clones, with about 80% as singletons. The specimen sequenced was PBMCs. The clonotype was recovered from a woman between 18 and 29 years old in good health and CMV-seropositive. The chain combines TRBV27 with TRBJ2-7; 11 bases align to TRBD2. CDR3 loop: CASSFASGGPHEQYF. The CDR3 nucleotides read TGTGCCAGCAGTTTTGCTAGCGGGGGGCCCCACGAGCAGTACTTC.